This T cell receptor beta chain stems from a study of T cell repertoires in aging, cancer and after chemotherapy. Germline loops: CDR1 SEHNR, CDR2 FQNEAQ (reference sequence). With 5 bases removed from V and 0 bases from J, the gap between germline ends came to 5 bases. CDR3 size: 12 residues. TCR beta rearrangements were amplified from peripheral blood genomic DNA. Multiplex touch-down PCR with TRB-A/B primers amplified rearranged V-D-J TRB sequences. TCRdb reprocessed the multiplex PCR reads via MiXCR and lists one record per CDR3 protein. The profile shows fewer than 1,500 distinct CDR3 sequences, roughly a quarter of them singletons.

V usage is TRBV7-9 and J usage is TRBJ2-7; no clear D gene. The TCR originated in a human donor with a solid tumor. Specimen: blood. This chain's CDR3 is CASSVASYEQYF. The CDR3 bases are TGTGCCAGCAGCGTCGCCTCCTACGAGCAGTACTTC.